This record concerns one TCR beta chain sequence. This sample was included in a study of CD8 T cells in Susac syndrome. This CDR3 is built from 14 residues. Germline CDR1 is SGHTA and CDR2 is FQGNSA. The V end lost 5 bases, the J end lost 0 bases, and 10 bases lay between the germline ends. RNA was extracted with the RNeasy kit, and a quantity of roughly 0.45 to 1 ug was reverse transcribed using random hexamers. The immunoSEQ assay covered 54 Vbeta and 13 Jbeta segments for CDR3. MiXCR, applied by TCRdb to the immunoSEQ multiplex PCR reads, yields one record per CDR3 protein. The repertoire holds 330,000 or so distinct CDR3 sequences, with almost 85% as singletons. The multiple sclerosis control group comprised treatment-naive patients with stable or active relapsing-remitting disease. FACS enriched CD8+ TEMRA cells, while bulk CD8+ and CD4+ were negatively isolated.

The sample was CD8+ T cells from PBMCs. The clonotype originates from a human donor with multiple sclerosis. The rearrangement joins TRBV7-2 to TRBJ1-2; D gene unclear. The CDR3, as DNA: TGTGCCAGCAGCCCTCGGGTCCCTAACTATGGCTACACCTTC. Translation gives CASSPRVPNYGYTF.